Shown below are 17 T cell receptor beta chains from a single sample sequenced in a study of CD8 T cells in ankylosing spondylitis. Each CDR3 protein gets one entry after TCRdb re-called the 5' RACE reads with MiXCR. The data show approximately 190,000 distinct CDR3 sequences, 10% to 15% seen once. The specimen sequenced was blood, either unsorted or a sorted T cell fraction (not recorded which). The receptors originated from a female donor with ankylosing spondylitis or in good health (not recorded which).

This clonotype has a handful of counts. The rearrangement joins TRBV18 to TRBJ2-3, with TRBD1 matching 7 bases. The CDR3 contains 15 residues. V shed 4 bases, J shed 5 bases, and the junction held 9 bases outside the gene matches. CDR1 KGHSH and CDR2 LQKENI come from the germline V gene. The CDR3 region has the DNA TGTGCCAGCTCACAGGGACAGACTGTCGGAGATACGCAGTATTTT. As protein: CASSQGQTVGDTQYF.

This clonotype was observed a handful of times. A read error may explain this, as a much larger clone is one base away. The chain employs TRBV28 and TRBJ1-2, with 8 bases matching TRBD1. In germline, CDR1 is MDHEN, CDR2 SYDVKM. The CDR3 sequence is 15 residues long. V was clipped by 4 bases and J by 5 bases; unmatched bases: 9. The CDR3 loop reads CASSSAGTGAYGYTF. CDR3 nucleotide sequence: TGTGCCAGCAGTTCAGCCGGGACAGGAGCTTATGGCTACACCTTC.

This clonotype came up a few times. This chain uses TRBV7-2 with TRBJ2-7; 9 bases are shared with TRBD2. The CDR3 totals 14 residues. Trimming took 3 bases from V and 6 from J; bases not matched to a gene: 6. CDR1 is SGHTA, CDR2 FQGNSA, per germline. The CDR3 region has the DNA TGTGCCAGCAGCTTGCTAGCGGGGCCTGGCGAGCAGTACTTC. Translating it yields CASSLLAGPGEQYF.

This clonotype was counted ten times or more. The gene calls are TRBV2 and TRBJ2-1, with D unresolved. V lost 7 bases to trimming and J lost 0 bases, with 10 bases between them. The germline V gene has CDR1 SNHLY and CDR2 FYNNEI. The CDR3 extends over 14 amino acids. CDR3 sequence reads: CASNSERSYNEQFF. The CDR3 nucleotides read TGTGCCAGCAACTCCGAGCGCTCCTACAATGAGCAGTTCTTC. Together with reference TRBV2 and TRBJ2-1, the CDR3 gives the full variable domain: EPEVTQTPSHQVTQMGQEVILRCVPISNHLYFYWYRQILGQKVEFLVSFYNNEISEKSEIFDDQFSVERPDGSNFTLKIRSTKLEDSAMYFCASNSERSYNEQFFGPGTRLTVL.

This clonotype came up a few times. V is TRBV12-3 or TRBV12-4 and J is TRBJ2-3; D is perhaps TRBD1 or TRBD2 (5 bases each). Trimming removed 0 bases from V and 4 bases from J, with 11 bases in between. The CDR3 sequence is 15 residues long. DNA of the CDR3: TGTGCCAGCAGTTTAGCGCTCCTGGGGGCAGATACGCAGTATTTT. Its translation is CASSLALLGADTQYF.

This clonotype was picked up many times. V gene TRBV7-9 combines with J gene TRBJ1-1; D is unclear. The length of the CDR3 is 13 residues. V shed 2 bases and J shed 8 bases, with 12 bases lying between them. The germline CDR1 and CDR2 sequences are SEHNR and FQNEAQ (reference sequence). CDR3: CASSLRNRGEAFF. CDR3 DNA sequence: TGTGCCAGCAGCTTAAGAAATAGAGGAGAAGCTTTCTTT.

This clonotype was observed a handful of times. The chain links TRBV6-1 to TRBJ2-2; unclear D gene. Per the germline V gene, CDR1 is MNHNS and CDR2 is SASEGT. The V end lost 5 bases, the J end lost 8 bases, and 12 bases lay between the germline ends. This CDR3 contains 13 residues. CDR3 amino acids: CASSPLKGGELFF. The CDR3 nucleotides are TGTGCCAGCAGTCCTTTGAAGGGTGGGGAGCTGTTTTTT.

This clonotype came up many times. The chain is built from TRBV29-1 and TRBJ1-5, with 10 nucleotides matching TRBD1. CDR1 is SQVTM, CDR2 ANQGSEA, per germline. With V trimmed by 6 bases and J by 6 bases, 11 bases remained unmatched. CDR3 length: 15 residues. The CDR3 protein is CSVFTGTGDSQPQHF. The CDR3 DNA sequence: TGCAGCGTGTTCACCGGGACAGGGGATAGTCAGCCCCAGCATTTT.

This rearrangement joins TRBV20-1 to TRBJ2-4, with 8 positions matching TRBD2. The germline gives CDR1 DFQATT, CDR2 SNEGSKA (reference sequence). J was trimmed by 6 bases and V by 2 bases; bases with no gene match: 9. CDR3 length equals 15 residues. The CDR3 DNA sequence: TGCAGTGCTAGACCATCGGGGGGGGGTCGAAACATTCAGTACTTC. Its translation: CSARPSGGGRNIQYF.

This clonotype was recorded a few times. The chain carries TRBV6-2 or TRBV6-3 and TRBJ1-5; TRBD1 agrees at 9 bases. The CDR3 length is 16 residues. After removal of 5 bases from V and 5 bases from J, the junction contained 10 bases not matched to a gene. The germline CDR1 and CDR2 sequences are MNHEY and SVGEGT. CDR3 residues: CASSRRQGVFDQPQHF. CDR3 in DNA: TGTGCCAGCAGTAGACGACAGGGGGTATTCGATCAGCCCCAGCATTTT.

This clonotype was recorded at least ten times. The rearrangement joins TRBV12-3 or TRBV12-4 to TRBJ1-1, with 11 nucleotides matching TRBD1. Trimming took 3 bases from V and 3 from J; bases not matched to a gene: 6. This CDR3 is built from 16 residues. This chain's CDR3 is CASSFPPGQGDTEAFF. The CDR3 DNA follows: TGTGCCAGCAGTTTCCCCCCGGGACAGGGGGACACTGAAGCTTTCTTT.

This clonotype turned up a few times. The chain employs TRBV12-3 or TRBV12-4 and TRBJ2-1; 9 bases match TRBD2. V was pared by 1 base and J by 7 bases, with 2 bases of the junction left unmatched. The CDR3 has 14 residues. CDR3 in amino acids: CASSLDLAGNEQFF. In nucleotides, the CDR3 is TGTGCCAGCAGTTTAGATCTAGCGGGGAATGAGCAGTTCTTC.

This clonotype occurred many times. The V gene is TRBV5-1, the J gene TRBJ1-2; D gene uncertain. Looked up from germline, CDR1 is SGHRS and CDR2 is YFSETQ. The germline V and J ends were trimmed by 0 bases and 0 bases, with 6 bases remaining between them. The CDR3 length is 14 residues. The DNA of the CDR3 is TGCGCCAGCAGCTTGGACGAAGCTAACTATGGCTACACCTTC. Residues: CASSLDEANYGYTF.

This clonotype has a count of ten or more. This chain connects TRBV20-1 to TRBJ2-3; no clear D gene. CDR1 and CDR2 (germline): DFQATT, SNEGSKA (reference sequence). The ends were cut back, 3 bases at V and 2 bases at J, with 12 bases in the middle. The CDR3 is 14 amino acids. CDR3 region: CSARHPVVTDTQYF. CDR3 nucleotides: TGCAGTGCTAGGCACCCTGTGGTCACAGATACGCAGTATTTT.

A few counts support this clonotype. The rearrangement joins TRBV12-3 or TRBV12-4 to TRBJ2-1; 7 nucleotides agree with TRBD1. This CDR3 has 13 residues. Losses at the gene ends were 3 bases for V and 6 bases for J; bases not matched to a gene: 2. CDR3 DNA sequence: TGTGCCAGCAGTTTGGGGACAGTCAATGAGCAGTTCTTC. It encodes CASSLGTVNEQFF.

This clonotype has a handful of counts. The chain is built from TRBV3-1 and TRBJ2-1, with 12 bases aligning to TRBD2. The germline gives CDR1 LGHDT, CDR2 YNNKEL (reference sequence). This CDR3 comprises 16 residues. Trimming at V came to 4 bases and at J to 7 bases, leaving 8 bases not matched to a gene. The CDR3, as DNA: TGTGCCAGCAGCCGGAGACTAGCGGGAGCTAGGAATGAGCAGTTCTTC. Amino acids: CASSRRLAGARNEQFF.

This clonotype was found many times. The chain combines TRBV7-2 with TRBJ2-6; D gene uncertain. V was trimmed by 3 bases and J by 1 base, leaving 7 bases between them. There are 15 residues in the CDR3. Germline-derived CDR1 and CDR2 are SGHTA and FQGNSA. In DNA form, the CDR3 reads TGTGCCAGCAGCTTCGGGCTATCTGGGGCCAACGTCCTGACTTTC. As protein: CASSFGLSGANVLTF.